Below are 14 T cell receptor beta chains sequenced from a single sample in a study of T cells in localized non-small cell lung cancer. The repertoire was sequenced with immunoSEQ multiplex PCR; TCRdb's copy has only in-frame clones and lacks some. The repertoire holds 1,500 to 2,000 clones, with 23% as singletons. Specimen: normal lung tissue next to the tumor, collected before any cancer treatment. The origin of the receptors is an older male donor with stage II lung adenocarcinoma.

The table lists this clone with a few counts. V gene TRBV7-8 combines with J gene TRBJ1-1, with D tentatively TRBD1 (5 bases). The CDR3 extends over 13 amino acids. Per the germline V gene, CDR1 is SGHVS and CDR2 is FQNEAQ. Deletions cut 1 base from V and 9 bases from J, with 12 bases between. The CDR3: CASSLDGTSKAFF. As DNA, the CDR3 is TGTGCCAGCAGCTTAGATGGGACGAGTAAAGCTTTCTTT.

This clone was found a few times. The rearrangement joins TRBV11-3 to TRBJ2-7; D not certain. CDR1 and CDR2 from the germline V gene are SGHNT and YENEEA. V shed 5 bases and J shed 3 bases, with 17 bases lying between them. This CDR3 contains 15 residues. The CDR3 sequence: CASSPSVGQFYEQYF. Here the CDR3 DNA reads TGTGCCAGCAGCCCCTCGGTAGGTCAGTTCTACGAGCAGTACTTC.

This clone was seen only a few times. V gene TRBV11-3 combines with J gene TRBJ1-1; D unclear. The CDR3 length is 14 residues. Trimming removed 3 bases from V and 0 bases from J, with 8 bases in between. From germline, CDR1 is SGHNT and CDR2 YENEEA. CDR3 DNA: TGTGCCAGCAGCTTGTACAGCCTGAACACTGAAGCTTTCTTT. Protein sequence: CASSLYSLNTEAFF.

This clone was recorded once. The chain is built from TRBV29-1 and TRBJ2-7; the D gene could be TRBD1 or TRBD2 (7 bases each). From germline, CDR1 is SQVTM and CDR2 ANQGSEA. Between the trimmed V and J ends, which lost 7 bases and 1 base, there was a span of 17 bases. CDR3 size: 14 residues. The CDR3 loop reads CSAQGGGRSYEQYF. CDR3 nucleotide sequence: TGCAGCGCCCAGGGGGGAGGGCGGTCCTACGAGCAGTACTTC.

The chain combines TRBV5-1 with TRBJ1-1; weak D call: TRBD1 (6 bases). V shed 0 bases and J shed 5 bases, with 11 bases lying between them. This CDR3 has 14 residues. In germline, CDR1 is SGHRS, CDR2 YFSETQ. The CDR3 DNA reads as TGCGCCAGCAGCTTGGTACAGGGTTGGACTGAAGCTTTCTTT. This codes for CASSLVQGWTEAFF.

The chain uses TRBV11-3 and TRBJ2-5, with 16 positions matching TRBD2. Trimming removed 5 bases from V and 2 bases from J; junction bases left unmatched: 8. The CDR3 sequence is 18 residues long. Germline assignment: CDR1 SGHNT and CDR2 YENEEA. The DNA for the CDR3 is TGTGCCAGCAGCCTCCTGGCGGGACTAGCGGGAGGGCAAGAGACCCAGTACTTC. This sequence encodes CASSLLAGLAGGQETQYF.

This clone was seen a handful of times. The rearrangement uses TRBV9 and TRBJ2-1; D gene unclear. Germline V gives CDR1 SGDLS, CDR2 YYNGEE. CDR3 size: 12 residues. Trimming pared 5 bases from V and 4 bases from J, leaving 7 bases between. Here the CDR3 DNA reads TGTGCCAGCAGACCAGAATACAATGAGCAGTTCTTC. It codes for CASRPEYNEQFF.

The table lists this clone with a few counts. V gene TRBV28 combines with J gene TRBJ1-2; 9 bases are shared with TRBD1. This CDR3 is 16 amino acids long. J gave up 1 base and V 4 bases, and 7 bases lay outside the gene matches. Germline CDR1 is MDHEN and CDR2 is SYDVKM. The CDR3 DNA is TGTGCCAGCAGTTCCGGGACAGGGAGCATTAACTATGGCTACACCTTC. This encodes CASSSGTGSINYGYTF.

V gene TRBV11-3 combines with J gene TRBJ2-5; 9 bases align to TRBD2. The CDR3 runs 16 residues. From germline, CDR1 is SGHNT and CDR2 YENEEA. J lost 4 bases, V lost 4 bases, and 10 bases had no gene match. CDR3 sequence reads: CASSSPSGEGGETQYF. The CDR3, as DNA: TGTGCCAGCAGCTCCCCTAGCGGGGAAGGGGGAGAGACCCAGTACTTC.

This clone is classed as large (0.1 to 1%). The chain has TRBV19 and TRBJ2-3, with D maybe TRBD2 (6 bases). The V gene's germline CDR1 is LNHDA and CDR2 SQIVND (reference sequence). This CDR3 is built from 13 residues. V dropped 10 bases and J dropped 5 bases, with 16 bases sitting between them. CDR3 region: CATHGGVVDTQYF. In nucleotides, the CDR3 is TGTGCCACACACGGAGGGGTAGTAGATACGCAGTATTTT.

By share, this clone ranks as medium-sized. The chain has TRBV6-8 and TRBJ1-2; 8 nucleotides align to TRBD1. The germline V gene has CDR1 MNHGY and CDR2 SAAAGT. Trimming removed 2 bases from V and 11 bases from J; junction bases left unmatched: 7. The CDR3 length is 13 residues. The CDR3 region has the DNA TGTGCCAGCAGTTACGCCGACGGGACAGGATACACCTTC. It yields the protein CASSYADGTGYTF.

By share of the sample, this clone is large. The chain is built from TRBV11-3 and TRBJ2-2; D gene uncertain. V dropped 3 bases and J dropped 0 bases, with 8 bases sitting between them. CDR1 SGHNT and CDR2 YENEEA come from the germline V gene. The CDR3 totals 15 residues. The CDR3 here is CASSFRSPNTGELFF. CDR3 nucleotide sequence: TGTGCCAGCAGCTTTCGGAGTCCGAACACCGGGGAGCTGTTTTTT.

The chain employs TRBV5-1 and TRBJ1-3; no clear D gene. The V and J ends lost 4 bases and 1 base respectively, with 9 bases between them. The CDR3 runs 14 residues. Germline lookup yields CDR1 SGHRS and CDR2 YFSETQ. CDR3 amino acids: CASSGGESGNTIYF. In DNA form, the CDR3 reads TGCGCCAGCAGCGGCGGAGAATCTGGAAACACCATATATTTT.

The chain has TRBV19 and TRBJ2-3, with D possibly matching TRBD1 (7 bases). The V end was cut by 4 bases, the J end by 0 bases, with 8 bases between. Per the germline V gene, CDR1 is LNHDA and CDR2 is SQIVND (reference sequence). The CDR3 sequence is 14 residues long. CDR3 nucleotides: TGTGCCAGTAGTACAGGGGGGAGCACAGATACGCAGTATTTT. Encoded protein: CASSTGGSTDTQYF. The variable domain in full, completed from reference TRBV19 and TRBJ2-3, reads DGGITQSPKYLFRKEGQNVTLSCEQNLNHDAMYWYRQDPGQGLRLIYYSQIVNDFQKGDIAEGYSVSREKKESFPLTVTSAQKNPTAFYLCASSTGGSTDTQYFGPGTRLTVL.